This passage covers 4 T cell receptor beta chains from one sample sequenced in a study of control samples from healthy donors and cancer patients (dated by TCRdb to the early 2020s). Libraries were prepared through the immunoSEQ multiplex PCR assay. In its TCRdb copy, this immuneACCESS table keeps in-frame sequences only and misses some clones. Where compared with another copy, unresolved V genes explain less than half of these, and the others have no known cause. The sample table records around 100,000 clones; less than 90% of these occur just once. The ten top clones hold approximately 20% of the sample. The sequenced sample consisted of blood. These receptors originate from a woman aged 45-65 years in good health.

This rearrangement joins TRBV7-2 to TRBJ2-5, with TRBD2 identical over 8 bases. The J segment lost 5 bases and the V segment lost 5 bases, leaving 7 bases of the junction unmatched. CDR3 length equals 14 residues. Germline V gives CDR1 SGHTA, CDR2 FQGNSA. In nucleotides, the CDR3 is TGTGCCAGCAGCCCGGGGGGGGCAAGGGAGACCCAGTACTTC. Translated, it gives CASSPGGARETQYF. The whole variable domain, filled in from reference TRBV7-2 and TRBJ2-5, reads GAGVSQSPSNKVTEKGKDVELRCDPISGHTALYWYRQSLGQGLEFLIYFQGNSAPDKSGLPSDRFSAERTGGSVSTLTIQRTQQEDSAVYLCASSPGGARETQYFGPGTRLLVL.

The chain employs TRBV7-9 and TRBJ1-1; possibly TRBD1 for D (5 bases). Per germline, CDR1 SEHNR and CDR2 FQNEAQ (reference sequence). This CDR3 has 13 amino acids. Trimming took off 3 bases at V and 6 bases at J, with 11 bases between the two ends. CDR3 region: CASSFDSPSEAFF. The DNA for the CDR3 is TGTGCCAGCAGCTTTGACAGTCCATCTGAAGCTTTCTTT.

The chain couples TRBV6-5 to TRBJ2-1; possible D gene TRBD1, 6 bases. V was trimmed by 6 bases and J by 0 bases, leaving 12 bases between them. From germline, CDR1 is MNHEY and CDR2 SVGAGI. CDR3 length: 15 residues. Here the CDR3 DNA reads TGTGCCAGCAGGCGCGACAGGAGCTCCTACAATGAGCAGTTCTTC. As protein: CASRRDRSSYNEQFF.

The gene calls are TRBV4-1 and TRBJ2-5; TRBD2 agrees at 8 bases. Germline V gene data show CDR1 as MGHRA and CDR2 as YSYEKL. Unmatched junction bases numbered 7, after V lost 9 bases and J lost 4 bases. The CDR3 has 13 amino acids. CDR3 amino acids: CASRAGVGETQYF. CDR3 DNA sequence: TGCGCCAGTAGAGCGGGGGTGGGAGAGACCCAGTACTTC.